Presented here are 26 T cell receptor beta chains from one specimen sequenced in a study of blood T cell repertoires in COVID-19. Measured with immunoSEQ multiplex PCR; TCRdb has only the in-frame clones, and not every one. The repertoire holds approximately 200,000 clones, around nine tenths seen once, with roughly 2% in the top ten. The sequencing input was peripheral blood. The receptor set was obtained from a man aged 70-80 years with active or convalescent COVID-19.

Only a few counts were recorded for this clone. V is TRBV6-5 and J is TRBJ1-2; 7 nucleotides match TRBD1. Germline V gene lookup returns CDR1 MNHEY and CDR2 SVGAGI. Trimming cost V 2 bases and J 5 bases; bases outside gene matches: 8. The CDR3 has 15 residues. The CDR3 loop reads CASSYRDSLWYGYTF. The CDR3, as DNA: TGTGCCAGCAGTTACAGGGACAGCCTGTGGTATGGCTACACCTTC.

The rearrangement uses TRBV10-1 and TRBJ1-1; D ambiguous. Germline lookup yields CDR1 WNHNN and CDR2 SYGVQD (reference sequence). The CDR3 totals 14 residues. The ends were cut back, 2 bases at V and 2 bases at J, with 9 bases in the middle. CDR3 sequence (DNA): TGCGCCAGCAGTGAGGGTCCGGTTAACACTGAAGCTTTCTTT. Translated: CASSEGPVNTEAFF.

The rearrangement joins TRBV9 to TRBJ1-1; 8 bases fit TRBD1. The CDR3 loop spans 14 amino acids. The germline V gene encodes CDR1 SGDLS and CDR2 YYNGEE. Germline trimming cut 0 bases from V and 10 bases from J; bases unmatched to any gene: 8. CDR3: CASSVGLDRVRAFF. The CDR3 DNA sequence: TGTGCCAGCAGCGTAGGGTTGGACAGGGTGCGAGCTTTCTTT.

The chain couples TRBV10-3 to TRBJ1-6; 7 positions agree with TRBD1. CDR3 size: 16 residues. V shed 4 bases and J 6 bases; nucleotides not matched to a gene: 9. The germline CDR1 and CDR2 sequences are ENHRY and SYGVKD. CDR3 sequence (DNA): TGTGCCATCAGTGGGGAGACAGGGAGCCGTAATTCACCCCTCCACTTT. Translation: CAISGETGSRNSPLHF.

V and J are TRBV6-5 and TRBJ1-5; perhaps TRBD1 as D (6 bases). There are 15 residues in the CDR3. V was cut by 6 bases and J by 4 bases, with 16 bases left in between. Looked up from germline, CDR1 is MNHEY and CDR2 is SVGAGI. The CDR3 region is CASSPLDSWNQPQHF. CDR3 coding DNA: TGTGCCAGCAGCCCCCTGGACAGCTGGAATCAGCCCCAGCATTTT.

The chain couples TRBV27 to TRBJ1-6; weak D call: TRBD1 (5 bases). Trimming cost V 3 bases and J 13 bases, with 10 bases left between them. The germline V gene has CDR1 MNHEY and CDR2 SMNVEV (reference sequence). This CDR3 contains 12 residues. Here the CDR3 DNA reads TGTGCCAGCAGTTTTACAGGTTCCCCCCTCCACTTT. It yields the protein CASSFTGSPLHF.

V and J are TRBV9 and TRBJ2-2; D call uncertain. Trimming took 0 bases from V and 0 from J, leaving 6 bases between them. CDR1 SGDLS and CDR2 YYNGEE come from the germline V gene. The CDR3 sequence is 15 residues long. CDR3 nucleotides: TGTGCCAGCAGCGTAGCTCTAGCGAACACCGGGGAGCTGTTTTTT. Protein: CASSVALANTGELFF.

This chain joins TRBV11-2 and TRBJ2-1, with 8 bases identical to TRBD2. Losses at the gene ends were 5 bases for V and 8 bases for J; bases not matched to a gene: 17. The V gene's germline CDR1 is SGHAT and CDR2 FQNNGV. The CDR3 loop spans 17 amino acids. Written as DNA, the CDR3 is TGTGCCAGCAGCCAAACTACACCGGGACTAGTTGGCCATGAGCAGTTCTTC. Translation gives CASSQTTPGLVGHEQFF.

The rearrangement links TRBV18 to TRBJ2-1; 10 nucleotides align to TRBD2. The ends lost 3 bases at V and 6 bases at J; junction bases unmatched: 8. The CDR3 length is 16 residues. Germline values: CDR1 KGHSH, CDR2 LQKENI. The CDR3 here is CASSPRLAGEVNEQFF. In DNA form, the CDR3 reads TGTGCCAGCTCACCGAGGCTAGCGGGAGAGGTCAATGAGCAGTTCTTC.

The rearrangement links TRBV7-2 to TRBJ1-2; no definite D call. The CDR3 has 14 amino acids. V was cut by 4 bases and J by 8 bases, with 17 bases left in between. Germline V gene data show CDR1 as SGHTA and CDR2 as FQGNSA. CDR3 in amino acids: CASSSIGGVGGYTF. The CDR3 nucleotides read TGTGCCAGCAGCTCAATAGGCGGGGTCGGGGGCTACACCTTC.

The rearrangement joins TRBV5-1 to TRBJ2-2; TRBD1 might be the D (6 bases). V gave up 2 bases and J gave up 6 bases, with 11 bases separating them. Germline V gives CDR1 SGHRS, CDR2 YFSETQ. The CDR3 is made up of 14 amino acids. The CDR3 protein is CASSLTGTAGELFF. The CDR3 bases are TGCGCCAGCAGCTTAACAGGGACGGCCGGGGAGCTGTTTTTT.

The chain joins TRBV11-2 to TRBJ2-7; D perhaps matches TRBD1 (6 bases). Germline values: CDR1 SGHAT, CDR2 FQNNGV. Trimming took 5 bases from V and 7 from J, leaving 15 bases between them. CDR3 length equals 13 residues. This chain's CDR3 is CASSPGVTSEQYF. CDR3 coding DNA: TGTGCCAGCAGCCCAGGGGTTACTAGTGAGCAGTACTTC. Full variable domain (rest looked up from reference TRBV11-2 and TRBJ2-7): EAGVAQSPRYKIIEKRQSVAFWCNPISGHATLYWYQQILGQGPKLLIQFQNNGVVDDSQLPKDRFSAERLKGVDSTLKIQPAKLEDSAVYLCASSPGVTSEQYFGPGTRLTVT.

The chain employs TRBV6-5 and TRBJ1-4, with 7 nucleotides matching TRBD1. The germline V gene encodes CDR1 MNHEY and CDR2 SVGAGI. This CDR3 region has 15 residues. V shed 6 bases, J shed 7 bases, and the junction held 11 bases outside the gene matches. The chain's CDR3 is CASRAGQLEREKLFF. For the CDR3, the DNA is TGTGCCAGCAGGGCGGGACAGCTTGAACGTGAAAAACTGTTTTTT.

V is TRBV3-1 (or the pseudogene TRBV3-2) and J is TRBJ2-1, with unresolved D. The CDR3 has 14 amino acids. Germline CDR1 and CDR2: LGHDT and YNNKEL (reference sequence). V was pared by 2 bases and J by 9 bases, with 14 bases between. The CDR3 bases are TGTGCCAGCAGCCAAACATCAGGAACCCCTGAGCAGTTCTTC. This sequence encodes CASSQTSGTPEQFF.

The J gene is TRBJ2-3, the V gene TRBV6-5, with 10 bases lining up with TRBD2. This CDR3 region has 16 residues. The J segment lost 3 bases and the V segment lost 0 bases, leaving 3 bases of the junction unmatched. The germline CDR1 and CDR2 sequences are MNHEY and SVGAGI. The CDR3 spells CASSYSASGGTDTQYF. The CDR3 DNA follows: TGTGCCAGCAGTTACTCGGCTAGCGGGGGAACAGATACGCAGTATTTT.

The rearrangement uses TRBV6-5 and TRBJ1-1, with D unclear. CDR3 length: 14 amino acids. Germline lookup yields CDR1 MNHEY and CDR2 SVGAGI. V was trimmed by 5 bases and J by 0 bases, leaving 10 bases between them. For the CDR3, the DNA is TGTGCCAGCAGTCTACACGACATGAACACTGAAGCTTTCTTT. Its translation: CASSLHDMNTEAFF.

This clone came up once. The CDR3 nucleotides are TGCGCCAGCAGTAAAAGCGTCCCAGAGCAGTACTTC. Its protein is CASSKSVPEQYF. The chain joins TRBV23-1 to TRBJ2-7; no definite D call. TRBV23-1 is an ORF; its function is uncertain. V was trimmed by 5 bases and J by 7 bases, leaving 12 bases between them. This CDR3 comprises 12 residues.

This clone has more than one count but fewer than ten. The J gene is TRBJ2-7, the V gene TRBV13, with 8 bases fitting TRBD1. Germline CDR1 PRHDT, CDR2 FYEKMQ (reference sequence). The junction had 7 bases not matched to a gene; V was cut back by 5 bases and J by 1 base. The CDR3 spans 15 residues. CDR3 DNA sequence: TGTGCCAGCAGCAGACAGGGGAAAGGTTCCTACGAGCAGTACTTC. It specifies CASSRQGKGSYEQYF.

The chain recombines TRBV7-2 with TRBJ1-1; D is possibly TRBD1 (5 bases). The CDR3 covers 15 residues. Deletions cut 1 base from V and 0 bases from J, with 9 bases between. Germline CDR1 reads SGHTA; CDR2 reads FQGNSA. The CDR3: CASSLEGTMNTEAFF. For the CDR3, the DNA is TGTGCCAGCAGCTTAGAGGGGACTATGAACACTGAAGCTTTCTTT.

The chain combines TRBV5-5 with TRBJ1-5; 9 bases are shared with TRBD1. The germline V gene has CDR1 SGHKS and CDR2 YYEKEE (reference sequence). The CDR3 is made up of 15 amino acids. J gave up 6 bases and V 4 bases, and 8 bases lay outside the gene matches. In DNA, the CDR3 is TGTGCCAGCAGCAGACAGGGGGGAGGGGGTCAGCCCCAGCATTTT. Its translation: CASSRQGGGGQPQHF.

V is TRBV7-8 and J is TRBJ1-2, with D tentatively TRBD1 (5 bases). The CDR3 is 15 residues long. The germline gives CDR1 SGHVS, CDR2 FQNEAQ. V was trimmed by 5 bases and J by 4 bases, leaving 17 bases between them. CDR3 in amino acids: CASSPEPGISYGYTF. The CDR3 nucleotides are TGTGCCAGCAGCCCCGAACCAGGGATCTCCTATGGCTACACCTTC.

This chain uses TRBV3-1 (or the pseudogene TRBV3-2) with TRBJ2-3; 8 positions match TRBD2. V gave up 10 bases and J gave up 5 bases; unmatched junction bases: 11. The V gene's germline CDR1 is LGHDT and CDR2 YNNKEL (reference sequence). The CDR3 is 14 amino acids. CDR3 region: CATAWGAGGDTQYF. The DNA for the CDR3 is TGTGCCACCGCCTGGGGGGCGGGAGGAGATACGCAGTATTTT.

The chain uses TRBV5-1 and TRBJ1-1; maybe TRBD1 (5 bases). In germline, CDR1 is SGHRS, CDR2 YFSETQ. The CDR3 runs to 14 residues. Trimming took off 4 bases at V and 3 bases at J, with 13 bases between the two ends. CDR3 DNA: TGCGCCAGCAGCCCAGGGTCTCAGCACACTGAAGCTTTCTTT. Encoded protein: CASSPGSQHTEAFF.

The chain is built from TRBV10-3 and TRBJ1-1; 7 bases line up with TRBD1. J lost 0 bases, V lost 6 bases, and 1 base had no gene match. The CDR3 has 13 residues. CDR1 ENHRY and CDR2 SYGVKD come from the germline V gene. The CDR3 coding sequence is TGTGCCATCAGAGGACAGGTGAACACTGAAGCTTTCTTT. It yields the protein CAIRGQVNTEAFF.

The chain has TRBV7-8 and TRBJ2-2; weak D call: TRBD2 (6 bases). V lost 3 bases and J lost 5, with 13 bases in between. The CDR3 has 15 amino acids. The germline V gene encodes CDR1 SGHVS and CDR2 FQNEAQ. The CDR3 here is CASSFLARGTGELFF. The DNA for the CDR3 is TGTGCCAGCAGCTTTCTAGCCCGGGGGACCGGGGAGCTGTTTTTT.

The rearrangement joins TRBV12-3 or TRBV12-4 to TRBJ1-1; unclear D gene. The CDR3 runs 12 residues. V shed 6 bases and J shed 1 base, with 6 bases lying between them. In nucleotides, the CDR3 is TGTGCCAGCAGCCTCGGGAACACTGAAGCTTTCTTT. Translating gives CASSLGNTEAFF.